The 7 T cell receptor beta chains reported below all come from one sample, sequenced in a study of cytomegalovirus exposure and HLA in healthy donors. The PCR ran on 60 Vbeta and 13 Jbeta primers. TCRdb's copy holds only in-frame clones and misses some; the assay was immunoSEQ multiplex PCR. In the table there are around 130,000 clones, about 79% of which are singletons. The sample consisted of PBMCs. Every receptor here comes from a woman between 18 and 29 years old in good health and CMV-seropositive.

This clone was recorded a few times. This chain links TRBV7-9 with TRBJ2-3, with 8 bases fitting TRBD2. This CDR3 region has 18 residues. The V gene end was trimmed by 3 bases and the J gene end by 0 bases; junction bases not matched to a gene: 11. The germline V gene encodes CDR1 SEHNR and CDR2 FQNEAQ (reference sequence). The CDR3 loop is CASSFLVSGGSSTDTQYF. The CDR3 DNA is TGTGCCAGCAGCTTTTTAGTTTCGGGGGGGTCTAGCACAGATACGCAGTATTTT. The full variable domain, with the rest looked up from reference TRBV7-9 and TRBJ2-3, is DTGVSQNPRHKITKRGQNVTFRCDPISEHNRLYWYRQTLGQGPEFLTYFQNEAQLEKSRLLSDRFSAERPKGSFSTLEIQRTEQGDSAMYLCASSFLVSGGSSTDTQYFGPGTRLTVL.

The genes are TRBV6-1 and TRBJ1-2; 9 nucleotides match TRBD1. This CDR3 region has 14 residues. From germline, CDR1 is MNHNS and CDR2 SASEGT. The V and J ends lost 1 base and 7 bases, in that order; junction bases with no gene match: 4. The CDR3 protein is CASSEVGQGGGYTF. In DNA, the CDR3 is TGTGCCAGCAGTGAAGTGGGACAGGGAGGTGGCTACACCTTC.

The chain has TRBV5-1 and TRBJ2-5; unclear D gene. This CDR3 spans 13 amino acids. CDR1 is SGHRS, CDR2 YFSETQ, per germline. Trimming removed 2 bases from V and 5 bases from J, with 10 bases in between. Here the CDR3 reads CASSFLLRETQYF. CDR3 sequence (DNA): TGCGCCAGCAGCTTCCTACTGAGGGAGACCCAGTACTTC.

The chain has TRBV6-5 and TRBJ2-1; no firm D call. Germline values: CDR1 MNHEY, CDR2 SVGAGI. Trimming pared 0 bases from V and 6 bases from J, leaving 15 bases between. This CDR3 region has 16 residues. CDR3: CASSYSLGPLFNEQFF. The CDR3 bases are TGTGCCAGCAGTTACTCTCTAGGTCCTCTGTTCAATGAGCAGTTCTTC.

This clone appeared a single time. This rearrangement joins TRBV5-6 to TRBJ2-7, with 7 nucleotides matching TRBD1. This CDR3 comprises 14 residues. V was clipped by 4 bases and J by 2 bases; unmatched bases: 6. In germline, CDR1 is SGHDT, CDR2 YYEEEE. CDR3 bases: TGTGCCAGCAGCATAGAGGGGGCGGCCTACGAGCAGTACTTC. It translates to CASSIEGAAYEQYF.

The rearrangement uses TRBV7-3 and TRBJ2-2; D is ambiguous. V was clipped by 1 base and J by 3 bases, with 9 bases between them. This CDR3 spans 15 amino acids. Germline assignment: CDR1 SGHTA and CDR2 FQGTGA. The CDR3 loop reads CASSLNGGHTGELFF. The CDR3, as DNA: TGTGCCAGCAGCTTAAATGGTGGCCACACCGGGGAGCTGTTTTTT.

The CDR3 here is CASRVASGGFTGELFF. The DNA of the CDR3 is TGTGCCAGCAGGGTGGCTAGCGGGGGGTTCACCGGGGAGCTGTTTTTT. The J gene is TRBJ2-2, the V gene TRBV5-6; 11 bases match TRBD2. Looked up from germline, CDR1 is SGHDT and CDR2 is YYEEEE. The CDR3 contains 16 residues. V lost 5 bases to trimming and J lost 4 bases; unmatched junction nucleotides: 7.